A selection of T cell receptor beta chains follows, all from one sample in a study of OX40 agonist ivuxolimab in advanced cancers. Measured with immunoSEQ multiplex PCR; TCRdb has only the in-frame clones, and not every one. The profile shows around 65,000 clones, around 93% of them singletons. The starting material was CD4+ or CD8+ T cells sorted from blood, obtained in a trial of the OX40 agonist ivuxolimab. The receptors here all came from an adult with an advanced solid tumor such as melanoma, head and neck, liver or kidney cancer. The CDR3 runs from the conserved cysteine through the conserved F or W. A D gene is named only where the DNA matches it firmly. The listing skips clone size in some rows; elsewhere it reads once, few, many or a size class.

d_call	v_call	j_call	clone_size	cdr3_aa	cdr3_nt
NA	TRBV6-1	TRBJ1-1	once	CASKDRDLNTEAFF	TGTGCCAGTAAGGACCGAGATTTGAACACTGAAGCTTTCTTT
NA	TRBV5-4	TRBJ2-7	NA	CASSQGVGSYEQYF	TGTGCCAGCAGCCAGGGAGTCGGGTCCTACGAGCAGTACTTC
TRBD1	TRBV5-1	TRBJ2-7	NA	CASTGTGESYEQYF	TGCGCCAGCACCGGGACAGGGGAGTCCTACGAGCAGTACTTC
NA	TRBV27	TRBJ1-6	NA	CASRAGSSSYNSPLHF	TGTGCCAGCAGAGCAGGGTCTAGTTCCTATAATTCACCCCTCCACTTT
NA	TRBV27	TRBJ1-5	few	CASSLRGRGQPQHF	TGTGCCAGCAGTTTACGGGGCAGGGGACAGCCCCAGCATTTT
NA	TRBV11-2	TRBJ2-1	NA	CASSPDSINEQFF	TGTGCCAGCAGTCCGGACTCTATTAATGAGCAGTTCTTC
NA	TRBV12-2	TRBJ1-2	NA	CASRLVARRHRLNYGYTF	TGTGCAAGTCGCTTAGTAGCCCGGCGACACCGACTTAACTATGGCTACACCTTC
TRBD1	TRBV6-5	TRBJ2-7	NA	CASSYFSDRGVYEQYF	TGTGCCAGCAGTTACTTCTCGGACAGGGGGGTCTACGAGCAGTACTTC
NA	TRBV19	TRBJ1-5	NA	CASRNRVSNQPQHF	TGTGCCAGTAGAAACAGGGTCTCCAATCAGCCCCAGCATTTT
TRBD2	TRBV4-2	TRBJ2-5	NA	CASSQDLGLAGVAVFSETQYF	TGTGCCAGCAGCCAAGATCTAGGGCTAGCGGGAGTCGCCGTCTTTTCGGAGACCCAGTACTTC
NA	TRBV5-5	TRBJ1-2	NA	CASSLRGQGRGYTF	TGTGCCAGCAGCTTGAGGGGTCAGGGTCGAGGCTACACCTTC
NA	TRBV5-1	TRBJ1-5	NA	CASSLAGYDNQPQHF	TGCGCCAGCAGCTTGGCGGGGTACGACAATCAGCCCCAGCATTTT
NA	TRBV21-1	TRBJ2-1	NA	CASSVRPPYYNEQFF	TGTGCCAGCAGCGTCCGGCCTCCCTACTACAATGAGCAGTTCTTC
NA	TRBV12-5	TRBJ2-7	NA	CASGLGPISNEQYF	TGTGCTAGTGGTTTAGGCCCTATATCGAACGAGCAGTACTTC
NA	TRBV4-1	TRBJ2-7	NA	CASSHPGDYEQYF	TGCGCCAGCAGCCACCCAGGAGACTACGAGCAGTACTTC
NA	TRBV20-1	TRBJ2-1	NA	CSASWPDEQFF	TGCAGTGCTAGTTGGCCGGATGAGCAGTTCTTC
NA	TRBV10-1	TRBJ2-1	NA	CASSEGAGRLRNEQFF	TGCGCCAGCAGTGAGGGGGCAGGGAGGCTTCGGAATGAGCAGTTCTTC
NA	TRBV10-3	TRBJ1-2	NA	CAISESDDRWLANYGYTF	TGTGCCATCAGTGAGTCCGACGACAGATGGTTAGCTAACTATGGCTACACCTTC
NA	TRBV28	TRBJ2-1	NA	CASSTTSLNYNEQFF	TGTGCCAGCAGTACCACTAGCCTAAATTACAATGAGCAGTTCTTC
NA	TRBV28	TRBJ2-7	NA	CASSWGDLYEQYF	TGTGCCAGCTCCTGGGGGGATCTTTACGAGCAGTACTTC